A single sample gave rise to the 29 T cell receptor beta chains below, sequenced in a study of shared clonotypes between healthy human individuals. The protocol was immunoSEQ multiplex PCR, while the TCRdb copy is restricted to in-frame clones and leaves out a portion. The data contain over 2,000,000 clones, roughly 95% of them seen just once; the ten biggest clones take up more than 1.5%. CD8 cells classed as naive were CD45RO-negative and positively selected for CCR7, excluding terminally differentiated effector memory CD45RA+ cells. The sample consisted of naive CD8+ T cells from PBMCs. The receptors here all came from a young man in good health. Some clones in this sample may be carry-over from other donors' samples.

This chain joins TRBV4-1 and TRBJ2-4, with D perhaps being TRBD1 or TRBD2 (6 bases each). V lost 4 bases and J 5 bases, leaving 21 bases between the germline ends. CDR3 length: 17 residues. The V gene's germline CDR1 is MGHRA and CDR2 YSYEKL. In DNA form, the CDR3 reads TGCGCCAGCAGCCCCCGAGGGGGGCGCCGGGGAGAAAACATTCAGTACTTC. It yields the protein CASSPRGGRRGENIQYF.

Comments on this clone: The same CDR3 also results from other DNA sequences found in this sample. CDR3: CASSRGGYQETQYF. For the CDR3, the DNA is TGTGCCAGCAGCAGAGGGGGGTACCAAGAGACCCAGTACTTC. J is TRBJ2-5 and V is TRBV9; D assignment may be TRBD1 or TRBD2 (6 bases each). The CDR3 spans 14 residues. V was clipped by 4 bases and J by 0 bases, with 10 bases between them. Germline V gene sequence: CDR1 SGDLS, CDR2 YYNGEE.

The chain links TRBV6-1 to TRBJ2-2; D gene uncertain. The CDR3 consists of 13 residues. V dropped 6 bases and J dropped 1 base, with 6 bases sitting between them. Germline CDR1 reads MNHNS; CDR2 reads SASEGT. The CDR3, as DNA: TGTGCCAGCAGGAGACAGAACACCGGGGAGCTGTTTTTT. Protein product: CASRRQNTGELFF.

The chain combines TRBV7-9 with TRBJ1-1; D perhaps matches TRBD1 (5 bases). The CDR3 runs 14 residues. Trimming cost V 5 bases and J 1 base, with 11 bases left between them. Germline values: CDR1 SEHNR, CDR2 FQNEAQ (reference sequence). DNA for the CDR3: TGTGCCAGCAGCCCGGGACCGAGGAACACTGAAGCTTTCTTT. It yields the protein CASSPGPRNTEAFF.

This chain joins TRBV6-1 and TRBJ2-7; possibly TRBD1 or TRBD2 for D (5 bases each). The CDR3 runs to 15 residues. Deletions cut 1 base from V and 2 bases from J, with 12 bases between. Germline lookup yields CDR1 MNHNS and CDR2 SASEGT. CDR3 bases: TGTGCCAGCAGTGAAGGGGTGGGGACGGCCTACGAGCAGTACTTC. This codes for CASSEGVGTAYEQYF.

This clone was seen once. This chain links TRBV19 with TRBJ2-5; D is possibly TRBD1 (6 bases). Germline CDR1 and CDR2: LNHDA and SQIVND (reference sequence). Trimming pared 0 bases from V and 4 bases from J, leaving 9 bases between. The CDR3 runs 14 residues. CDR3 in DNA: TGTGCCAGTAGTATAGATCGAGGGGGAGAGACCCAGTACTTC. Residues: CASSIDRGGETQYF.

The chain recombines TRBV5-1 with TRBJ1-2; TRBD1 matches at 11 bases. This CDR3 comprises 14 residues. CDR1 and CDR2 (germline): SGHRS, YFSETQ. V was pared by 3 bases and J by 4 bases, with 2 bases of the junction left unmatched. The CDR3 nucleotides read TGCGCCAGCAGCTGGACAGGGGGCGTCTATGGCTACACCTTC. It specifies CASSWTGGVYGYTF.

V usage is TRBV4-3 and J usage is TRBJ1-1; D may be TRBD1 (5 bases). The CDR3 has 14 amino acids. Germline V gives CDR1 LGHNA, CDR2 YSLEER. V was clipped by 4 bases and J by 3 bases, with 12 bases between them. CDR3 in DNA: TGCGCCAGCAGCCGCAAGGTGGGGGACACTGAAGCTTTCTTT. This translates into CASSRKVGDTEAFF.

The chain combines TRBV19 with TRBJ2-1; 14 nucleotides line up with TRBD2. Germline V gene data show CDR1 as LNHDA and CDR2 as SQIVND (reference sequence). There are 17 residues in the CDR3. The V segment lost 5 bases and the J segment 4 bases; nucleotides outside the gene matches: 7. The CDR3: CASSPGTSGSEYNEQFF. The CDR3 DNA follows: TGTGCCAGTAGTCCCGGGACTAGCGGGAGCGAATACAATGAGCAGTTCTTC.

The rearrangement uses TRBV2 and TRBJ1-5, with D uncertain. The CDR3 has 13 residues. Trimming took off 4 bases at V and 3 bases at J, with 7 bases between the two ends. The germline V gene encodes CDR1 SNHLY and CDR2 FYNNEI. The CDR3 nucleotides read TGTGCCAGCAGTGGTCCCAACAATCAGCCCCAGCATTTT. Translating gives CASSGPNNQPQHF.

J is TRBJ2-5 and V is TRBV6-5; 9 bases are a match to TRBD1. CDR1 and CDR2 (germline): MNHEY, SVGAGI. The CDR3 consists of 13 residues. After removal of 7 bases from V and 3 bases from J, the junction contained 3 bases not matched to a gene. The CDR3 nucleotides read TGTGCCAGCAAGTGGACAGGGGAAGAGACCCAGTACTTC. As protein: CASKWTGEETQYF.

V and J are TRBV6-6 and TRBJ1-1; D unresolved. The ends were cut back, 10 bases at V and 6 bases at J, with 18 bases in the middle. Per germline, CDR1 MNHNY and CDR2 SVGAGI (reference sequence). This CDR3 has 13 residues. This CDR3 reads CATRRAYSAEAFF. In nucleotides, the CDR3 is TGTGCCACCCGACGGGCGTATAGCGCTGAAGCTTTCTTT.

This chain uses TRBV5-5 with TRBJ1-2, with TRBD1 as a possible D gene (5 bases). The V and J ends lost 7 bases and 5 bases respectively, with 18 bases between them. This CDR3 has 14 residues. Germline loops: CDR1 SGHKS, CDR2 YYEKEE (reference sequence). CDR3 sequence (DNA): TGTGCCAGCCGCCCAACCCCAAGGGGATATGGCTACACCTTC. The encoded protein is CASRPTPRGYGYTF.

In its sample, this clone was seen once. The rearrangement joins TRBV7-6 to TRBJ1-1; D is uncertain. Germline V gene sequence: CDR1 SGHVS, CDR2 FNYEAQ. The CDR3 consists of 16 residues. The V end was cut by 5 bases, the J end by 3 bases, with 19 bases between. In nucleotides, the CDR3 is TGTGCCAGCAGCCCACGTGTTGGGCGGGAACACACTGAAGCTTTCTTT. Its translation is CASSPRVGREHTEAFF. The full variable domain, its missing parts supplied by reference TRBV7-6 and TRBJ1-1, is GAGVSQSPRYKVTKRGQDVALRCDPISGHVSLYWYRQALGQGPEFLTYFNYEAQQDKSGLPNDRFSAERPEGSISTLTIQRTEQRDSAMYRCASSPRVGREHTEAFFGQGTRLTVV.

The chain combines TRBV28 with TRBJ1-1; no clear D gene. This CDR3 region has 13 residues. Germline V gene sequence: CDR1 MDHEN, CDR2 SYDVKM. Trimming shortened V by 8 bases and J by 5 bases, and 15 bases separated the two germline ends. The CDR3 region is CASREVGSTEAFF. The CDR3 coding sequence is TGTGCCAGCCGGGAAGTGGGGTCGACTGAAGCTTTCTTT.

The chain links TRBV28 to TRBJ2-7, with TRBD2 as a possible D gene (6 bases). Trimming left V 6 bases short and J 4 bases short, with 16 bases between. This CDR3 contains 14 residues. CDR1 is MDHEN, CDR2 SYDVKM, per germline. The CDR3 protein is CASSHQRDSYEQYF. CDR3 DNA: TGTGCCAGCAGCCACCAACGGGACTCTTACGAGCAGTACTTC.

This chain uses TRBV9 with TRBJ2-3; 8 bases agree with TRBD2. The CDR3 loop spans 15 amino acids. Unmatched junction bases numbered 4, after V lost 3 bases and J lost 1 base. Germline V gives CDR1 SGDLS, CDR2 YYNGEE. CDR3: CASSELAAGTDTQYF. The CDR3 coding sequence is TGTGCCAGCAGCGAACTAGCGGCGGGCACAGATACGCAGTATTTT. Using reference TRBV9 and TRBJ2-3 for the parts outside the CDR3, the full variable domain is DSGVTQTPKHLITATGQRVTLRCSPRSGDLSVYWYQQSLDQGLQFLIQYYNGEERAKGNILERFSAQQFPDLHSELNLSSLELGDSALYFCASSELAAGTDTQYFGPGTRLTVL.

V usage is TRBV7-9 and J usage is TRBJ2-5; 9 positions agree with TRBD1. V lost 4 bases, J lost 3 bases, and 3 bases stayed unmatched. This CDR3 comprises 14 residues. Germline assignment: CDR1 SEHNR and CDR2 FQNEAQ (reference sequence). CDR3 region: CASSSRDREETQYF. The CDR3 DNA follows: TGTGCCAGCAGCTCCCGGGACAGGGAAGAGACCCAGTACTTC. The full variable domain, in which reference TRBV7-9 and TRBJ2-5 provide the parts outside the CDR3, is DTGVSQNPRHKITKRGQNVTFRCDPISEHNRLYWYRQTLGQGPEFLTYFQNEAQLEKSRLLSDRFSAERPKGSFSTLEIQRTEQGDSAMYLCASSSRDREETQYFGPGTRLLVL.

The chain links TRBV15 to TRBJ1-5, with 8 bases lining up with TRBD1. The germline CDR1 and CDR2 sequences are LNHNV and YYDKDF (reference sequence). Trimming at V came to 3 bases and at J to 4 bases, leaving 5 bases not matched to a gene. The CDR3 runs to 15 residues. The CDR3 DNA sequence: TGTGCCACCAGCAGGACAGGGGCTTGGAATCAGCCCCAGCATTTT. This translates into CATSRTGAWNQPQHF.

About this clone itself: The sample has other DNA sequences that encode this CDR3 too. V and J are TRBV9 and TRBJ1-2; TRBD1 matches 7 bases. The CDR3 has 12 residues. Trimming at V came to 3 bases and at J to 7 bases, leaving 3 bases not matched to a gene. Germline-derived CDR1 and CDR2 are SGDLS and YYNGEE. The CDR3 region is CASSGQGFGYTF. Here the CDR3 DNA reads TGTGCCAGCAGCGGACAGGGTTTTGGCTACACCTTC. The full variable domain, rest sourced from reference TRBV9 and TRBJ1-2, is DSGVTQTPKHLITATGQRVTLRCSPRSGDLSVYWYQQSLDQGLQFLIQYYNGEERAKGNILERFSAQQFPDLHSELNLSSLELGDSALYFCASSGQGFGYTFGSGTRLTVV.

A word on this clone: Here the CDR3 omits its conserved ending phenylalanine or tryptophan, so a read error is the likely source. The DNA is omitted, as the CDR3 cannot be located on it reliably, and the CDR3 follows TCRdb's listing. The gene calls are TRBV23-1 and TRBJ1-1. Being an ORF, TRBV23-1 has a function that is uncertain. The CDR3 sequence runs 9 residues, both termini included. This CDR3 reads CASSQLAEL.

This sequence joins TRBV7-9 and TRBJ2-5; TRBD1 might be the D (5 bases). The CDR3 consists of 15 residues. Germline V gives CDR1 SEHNR, CDR2 FQNEAQ (reference sequence). Trimming removed 4 bases at V and 9 bases at J, with 21 bases between. The CDR3 here is CASSSPEGLEGAQYF. Here the CDR3 DNA reads TGTGCCAGCAGCTCCCCCGAAGGGCTAGAAGGGGCCCAGTACTTC. Full variable domain (rest looked up from reference TRBV7-9 and TRBJ2-5): DTGVSQNPRHKITKRGQNVTFRCDPISEHNRLYWYRQTLGQGPEFLTYFQNEAQLEKSRLLSDRFSAERPKGSFSTLEIQRTEQGDSAMYLCASSSPEGLEGAQYFGPGTRLLVL.

With regard to this clone: Other DNA sequences in this sample translate to the same CDR3. The V gene is TRBV29-1, the J gene TRBJ2-1, with unresolved D. Per the germline V gene, CDR1 is SQVTM and CDR2 is ANQGSEA. Trimming removed 1 base at V and 4 bases at J, with 5 bases between. The CDR3 consists of 12 residues. The chain's CDR3 is CSVEVRYNEQFF. The CDR3 DNA is TGCAGCGTTGAAGTCAGATACAATGAGCAGTTCTTC.

This chain joins TRBV19 and TRBJ1-1, with TRBD1 matching over 7 bases. CDR1 LNHDA and CDR2 SQIVND come from the germline V gene (reference sequence). The CDR3 runs to 17 residues. V gave up 9 bases and J gave up 0 bases; unmatched junction bases: 16. The CDR3 protein is CASEERGTAPVNTEAFF. The CDR3 region has the DNA TGTGCCAGCGAAGAACGGGGGACAGCTCCAGTGAACACTGAAGCTTTCTTT.

The rearrangement links TRBV28 to TRBJ2-3, with TRBD2 matching over 8 bases. V was pared by 7 bases and J by 5 bases, with 8 bases of the junction left unmatched. This CDR3 is built from 14 residues. Germline lookup yields CDR1 MDHEN and CDR2 SYDVKM. CDR3 in amino acids: CASKAGDALDTQYF. CDR3 nucleotides: TGTGCCAGCAAAGCGGGAGATGCTTTAGATACGCAGTATTTT.

Points on this clone: A much larger clone lies a single base off, so this may be a read error. The chain joins TRBV7-8 to TRBJ2-2, with D hard to call. The germline V and J ends were trimmed by 0 bases and 7 bases, with 0 bases remaining between them. Germline V gene data show CDR1 as SGHVS and CDR2 as FQNEAQ. The CDR3 has 11 residues. CDR3 region: CASSLAGELFF. CDR3 nucleotides: TGTGCCAGCAGCTTAGCCGGGGAGCTGTTTTTT.

This clone showed up just once. The rearrangement links TRBV5-8 to TRBJ2-3; no clear D. This CDR3 region has 10 residues. The germline V gene has CDR1 SGHTS and CDR2 YDEGEE. V lost 7 bases to trimming and J lost 14 bases, with 14 bases between them. As DNA, the CDR3 is TGTGCCAGCCTGCCCTGGATGGGGTATTTT. Translation gives CASLPWMGYF.

The rearrangement uses TRBV4-1 and TRBJ2-5; tentatively, D is TRBD2 (5 bases). Trimming cost V 2 bases and J 5 bases, with 15 bases left between them. This CDR3 is 15 amino acids long. Germline CDR1 is MGHRA and CDR2 is YSYEKL. Here the CDR3 reads CASSQPRDKRETQYF. For the CDR3, the DNA is TGCGCCAGCAGCCAACCCCGGGATAAGCGGGAGACCCAGTACTTC.

This clone has only a few counts. This chain connects TRBV29-1 to TRBJ1-1, with D maybe TRBD1 (6 bases). The CDR3 length is 12 residues. Germline V gives CDR1 SQVTM, CDR2 ANQGSEA. Trimming removed 5 bases from V and 2 bases from J, with 9 bases in between. The CDR3 nucleotides are TGCAGCGTTTACAGGGCTAACACTGAAGCTTTCTTT. It translates to CSVYRANTEAFF.